This T cell receptor beta chain came from a study of regulatory T cells in long-lasting Graves disease. A remark on this clonotype: Its antigen is still unknown.

Time point meaning: persistent/refractory GD, antithyroid drugs over 5 years with positive TRAb. After RNA was extracted from PBMCs, the TCR library was made from it. Each patient gave approximately 8.8 milliliters of EDTA-anticoagulated peripheral blood. This CDR3 contains 11 residues. Trimming stripped 3 bases from V and 10 bases from J, with 10 bases between. Germline loops: CDR1 SGHRS, CDR2 YFSETQ. Arm-PCR of CDR3 regions and iRepertoire HTBI primers were used to build TCR beta libraries. Per the study methods: Identified across the samples were 50 to 70 TRBV segments and over 11 TRBJ segments. Using its own MiXCR run on the multiplex PCR reads, TCRdb lists one record per CDR3 protein. For this entry, the V and J calls and clone size follow TCRdb and not the study's own pipeline. The table lists 500,000 to 700,000 distinct CDR3 sequences, about 32% of them singletons, with roughly 41% in the top ten.

Study-wide points: Patients whose Graves' disease persisted exhibited lower TCR diversity than those newly diagnosed. Newly diagnosed disease favored TRBV20-1 and TRBJ2-1 over persistent disease.

Source: peripheral blood mononuclear cells (PBMCs), taken when the disease was refractory, from a patient treated with antithyroid drugs. This rearrangement joins TRBV5-1 to TRBJ1-2, with TRBD1 as a possible D gene (5 bases). This TCR was recovered from a female donor with Graves disease. CDR3 nucleotides: TGCGCCAGCAGCTCGGACATTGACTACACCTTC. Translating gives CASSSDIDYTF.